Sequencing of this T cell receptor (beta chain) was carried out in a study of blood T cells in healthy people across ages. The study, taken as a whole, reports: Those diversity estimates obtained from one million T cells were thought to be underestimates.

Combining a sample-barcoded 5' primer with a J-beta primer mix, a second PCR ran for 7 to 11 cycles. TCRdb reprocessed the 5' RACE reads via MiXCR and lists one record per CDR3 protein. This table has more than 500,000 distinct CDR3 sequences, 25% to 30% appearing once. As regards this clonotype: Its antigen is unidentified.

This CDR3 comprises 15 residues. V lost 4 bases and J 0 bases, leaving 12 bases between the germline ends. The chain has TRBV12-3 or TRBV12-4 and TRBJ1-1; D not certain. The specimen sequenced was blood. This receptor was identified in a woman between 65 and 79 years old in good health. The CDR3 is CASSSPQGLNTEAFF. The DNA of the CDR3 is TGTGCCAGCAGTTCCCCTCAAGGTCTGAACACTGAAGCTTTCTTT.